The 27 T cell receptor beta chains given below trace back to one sample, sequenced in a study of blood T cells in healthy people across ages. Together with a sample-barcoded 5' primer, a J-beta primer mix was included in a second PCR lasting about 6 to 12 cycles. TCRdb recomputed calls from the 5' RACE reads with MiXCR, one row per CDR3 protein. The sample includes under 800,000 distinct CDR3 sequences, under 25% seen only once; the top ten take 3% to 4%. The sequencing input was blood. These TCRs come from a man between 65 and 85 years old in good health.

This clonotype was counted between two and nine times. J is TRBJ2-5 and V is TRBV7-8, with D hard to call. The germline V gene has CDR1 SGHVS and CDR2 FQNEAQ. This CDR3 is 14 amino acids long. The germline V and J ends were trimmed by 1 base and 1 base, with 7 bases remaining between them. The CDR3 nucleotides read TGTGCCAGCAGCTTAGAGGGAAGCCAAGAGACCCAGTACTTC. Protein sequence: CASSLEGSQETQYF.

The sample holds a few counts of this clonotype. The J gene is TRBJ2-4, the V gene TRBV28; the match to TRBD1 covers 9 bases. The CDR3 totals 13 residues. CDR1 MDHEN and CDR2 SYDVKM come from the germline V gene. Trimming took 8 bases from V and 9 from J; bases not matched to a gene: 8. The chain's CDR3 is CASARDRVSIQYF. In nucleotides, the CDR3 is TGTGCCAGCGCCCGGGACAGGGTGAGCATTCAGTACTTC.

The chain has TRBV4-2 and TRBJ1-2, with TRBD1 as a possible D gene (6 bases). Germline-derived CDR1 and CDR2 are LGHNA and YNFKEQ. V lost 0 bases and J lost 2, with 19 bases in between. The CDR3 runs 18 residues. CDR3 residues: CASSQDRGGARGNYGYTF. The CDR3 region has the DNA TGTGCCAGCAGCCAAGATAGGGGGGGGGCGCGGGGGAACTATGGCTACACCTTC.

CDR3 protein: CSARQWSGSEQYF. The CDR3 coding sequence is TGCAGTGCTCGACAATGGTCGGGAAGCGAGCAGTACTTC. The chain joins TRBV20-1 to TRBJ2-7, with TRBD2 as a possible D gene (5 bases). V lost 5 bases, J lost 6 bases, and 17 bases lay in between. The V gene's germline CDR1 is DFQATT and CDR2 SNEGSKA (reference sequence). The CDR3 contains 13 residues.

The J gene is TRBJ1-2, the V gene TRBV5-6; D may be TRBD1 (5 bases). The CDR3 has 14 residues. Germline V lookup: CDR1 SGHDT, CDR2 YYEEEE. With 4 bases removed from V and 5 bases from J, the gap between germline ends came to 15 bases. Written as DNA, the CDR3 is TGTGCCAGCAGCCCACGACAGACCGTTTATGGCTACACCTTC. This codes for CASSPRQTVYGYTF.

The rearrangement joins TRBV5-1 to TRBJ2-2, with TRBD1 as a possible D gene (6 bases). Trimming shortened V by 4 bases and J by 5 bases, and 9 bases separated the two germline ends. Germline CDR1 SGHRS, CDR2 YFSETQ. The CDR3 has 13 residues. The CDR3 nucleotides are TGCGCCAGCAGCGCCGACAGGACCGGGGAGCTGTTTTTT. Its translation is CASSADRTGELFF.

The CDR3 is CASSQDHTAWGDTQYF. DNA for the CDR3: TGCGCCAGCAGCCAAGACCATACAGCGTGGGGGGATACGCAGTATTTT. The chain recombines TRBV4-3 with TRBJ2-3; D possibly matches TRBD1 or TRBD2 (5 bases each). The CDR3 is made up of 16 amino acids. Germline V gene sequence: CDR1 LGHNA, CDR2 YSLEER. With 0 bases removed from V and 6 bases from J, the gap between germline ends came to 16 bases.

There are a few counts of this clonotype. The chain joins TRBV28 to TRBJ1-2; 7 positions match TRBD1. V was pared by 5 bases and J by 8 bases, with 8 bases of the junction left unmatched. Per germline, CDR1 MDHEN and CDR2 SYDVKM. The CDR3 sequence is 13 residues long. The CDR3 sequence: CASSGTARTGYTF. The CDR3 DNA is TGTGCCAGCAGTGGGACAGCTCGCACGGGCTACACCTTC.

The chain carries TRBV20-1 and TRBJ1-1, with D unresolved. Germline CDR1 reads DFQATT; CDR2 reads SNEGSKA (reference sequence). Trimming shortened V by 1 base and J by 1 base, and 10 bases separated the two germline ends. The CDR3 runs to 14 residues. In DNA, the CDR3 is TGCAGTGCTAGAGTGGTCGCATCGAACACTGAAGCTTTCTTT. It codes for CSARVVASNTEAFF.

This clonotype came up a few times. V gene TRBV28 combines with J gene TRBJ1-1, with D possibly matching TRBD1 (5 bases). The CDR3 loop spans 16 amino acids. Trimming took 2 bases from V and 0 from J, leaving 13 bases between them. Looked up from germline, CDR1 is MDHEN and CDR2 is SYDVKM. The CDR3 nucleotides read TGTGCCAGCAGTTTAGTCCAGGGCCTTCTGAACACTGAAGCTTTCTTT. Residues: CASSLVQGLLNTEAFF.

The chain couples TRBV14 to TRBJ2-1, with 8 nucleotides matching TRBD1. Looked up from germline, CDR1 is SGHDN and CDR2 is FVKESK. Losses at the gene ends were 4 bases for V and 8 bases for J; bases not matched to a gene: 16. The CDR3 extends over 17 amino acids. The CDR3 DNA is TGTGCCAGCAGCCCCAGGGGGCGGACACGGGCTAGCGATGAGCAGTTCTTC. This sequence encodes CASSPRGRTRASDEQFF.

This clonotype showed up many times. The CDR3 nucleotides read TGTGCCAGCAGCTTAAAGGCTGGACCCCGCGATACGCAGTATTTT. Its translation: CASSLKAGPRDTQYF. The chain couples TRBV7-3 to TRBJ2-3; D not certain. CDR1 is SGHTA, CDR2 FQGTGA, per germline. V shed 1 base and J shed 6 bases, with 14 bases lying between them. The CDR3 consists of 15 residues. Full variable domain (rest looked up from reference TRBV7-3 and TRBJ2-3): GAGVSQTPSNKVTEKGKYVELRCDPISGHTALYWYRQSLGQGPEFLIYFQGTGAADDSGLPNDRFFAVRPEGSVSTLKIQRTERGDSAVYLCASSLKAGPRDTQYFGPGTRLTVL.

CDR3 in DNA: TGTGCCATCAGTGAAGATAGGGTCTACGAGCAGTACTTC. Amino acid sequence: CAISEDRVYEQYF. The chain recombines TRBV10-3 with TRBJ2-7; D not certain. Trimming cost V 3 bases and J 3 bases, with 9 bases left between them. Germline V gene sequence: CDR1 ENHRY, CDR2 SYGVKD. The CDR3 contains 13 residues.

This clonotype has more than one count but fewer than ten. The V gene is TRBV9, the J gene TRBJ2-3, with 7 positions matching TRBD2. The CDR3 runs 16 residues. Germline V gene lookup returns CDR1 SGDLS and CDR2 YYNGEE. V dropped 0 bases and J dropped 1; count of bases not matched to a gene: 5. CDR3 in DNA: TGTGCCAGCAGCGTAGGATCCAGCGGGGGCACAGATACGCAGTATTTT. It is translated as CASSVGSSGGTDTQYF.

The chain links TRBV29-1 to TRBJ1-2, with TRBD1 as a possible D gene (5 bases). The CDR3 sequence is 16 residues long. Germline CDR1 is SQVTM and CDR2 is ANQGSEA. V lost 6 bases, J lost 4 bases, and 24 bases lay in between. Written as DNA, the CDR3 is TGCAGCGTACTGAATGCCGCCCCGGGACGGAGCTATGGCTACACCTTC. This encodes CSVLNAAPGRSYGYTF.

This chain connects TRBV20-1 to TRBJ2-1; D is possibly TRBD1 or TRBD2 (5 bases each). V was shortened by 5 bases and J by 8 bases, with 22 bases between the two germline ends. Germline V gene lookup returns CDR1 DFQATT and CDR2 SNEGSKA (reference sequence). This CDR3 has 15 residues. The CDR3 nucleotides are TGCAGTGCTGCCGGGACCTCTGGGGGTACGGATGAGCAGTTCTTC. This encodes CSAAGTSGGTDEQFF.

In this sample, this clonotype turned up a few times. This chain uses TRBV5-1 with TRBJ1-4; D not certain. V lost 5 bases, J lost 0 bases, and 11 bases lay in between. This CDR3 contains 15 residues. Looked up from germline, CDR1 is SGHRS and CDR2 is YFSETQ. In DNA, the CDR3 is TGCGCCAGCAGGCCAGGACCTTCAACTAATGAAAAACTGTTTTTT. Translation gives CASRPGPSTNEKLFF.

The V call is TRBV5-1, the J call TRBJ2-5; 13 positions agree with TRBD2. Matching the DNA end better, TRBJ2-1 makes the J call doubtful. The CDR3 length is 17 residues. CDR1 is SGHRS, CDR2 YFSETQ, per germline. The CDR3 sequence: CASSLATSGRAKDEQFF. Here the CDR3 DNA reads TGCGCCAGCAGCTTGGCCACTAGCGGGAGGGCCAAGGATGAGCAGTTCTTC.

The chain joins TRBV28 to TRBJ1-1, with D maybe TRBD1 (6 bases). CDR3 length equals 12 residues. The V gene lost 1 base and the J gene lost 11 bases, with 11 bases spanning the gap. Looked up from germline, CDR1 is MDHEN and CDR2 is SYDVKM. CDR3 nucleotide sequence: TGTGCCAGCAGTTTATTGCAGGGGTGGGCTTTCTTT. Amino acids: CASSLLQGWAFF.

This clonotype was detected a few times. The genes are TRBV7-8 and TRBJ2-7, with D possibly being TRBD2 (5 bases). Germline CDR1 and CDR2: SGHVS and FQNEAQ. The CDR3 consists of 15 residues. Trimming took 0 bases from V and 5 from J, leaving 14 bases between them. CDR3 in DNA: TGTGCCAGCAGCTTAGCGGTCGGCGGACTTGACGAGCAGTACTTC. Its protein product is CASSLAVGGLDEQYF.

The chain has TRBV6-2 or TRBV6-3 and TRBJ2-3, with D maybe TRBD1 (5 bases). V gave up 7 bases and J gave up 0 bases, with 8 bases separating them. CDR1 and CDR2 from the germline V gene are MNHEY and SVGEGT. This CDR3 is built from 13 residues. The CDR3 here is CASNDRSTDTQYF. CDR3 DNA sequence: TGTGCCAGCAATGACAGAAGCACAGATACGCAGTATTTT.

This chain joins TRBV5-5 and TRBJ1-5; D not certain. Trimming stripped 3 bases from V and 6 bases from J, with 10 bases between. The CDR3 has 13 residues. Germline CDR1 and CDR2: SGHKS and YYEKEE (reference sequence). The CDR3 nucleotides read TGTGCCAGCAGCTCAGCTGTGACTCAGCCCCAGCATTTT. Its protein product is CASSSAVTQPQHF. Supplemented by reference TRBV5-5 and TRBJ1-5, the full variable domain reads DAGVTQSPTHLIKTRGQQVTLRCSPISGHKSVSWYQQVLGQGPQFIFQYYEKEERGRGNFPDRFSARQFPNYSSELNVNALLLGDSALYLCASSSAVTQPQHFGDGTRLSIL.

The table lists this clonotype with a few counts. This chain links TRBV6-5 with TRBJ1-1, with D perhaps TRBD1 (5 bases). Germline V gene sequence: CDR1 MNHEY, CDR2 SVGAGI. The CDR3 runs 14 residues. V gave up 6 bases and J gave up 4 bases, with 15 bases separating them. CDR3: CASSLTWQGTEAFF. The CDR3 nucleotides are TGTGCCAGCAGCCTGACATGGCAGGGCACTGAAGCTTTCTTT.

The chain couples TRBV5-1 to TRBJ2-3; tentatively, D is TRBD1 or TRBD2 (7 bases each). The length of the CDR3 is 16 residues. Trimming stripped 4 bases from V and 5 bases from J, with 20 bases between. Germline V gene lookup returns CDR1 SGHRS and CDR2 YFSETQ. CDR3 amino acids: CASSLGGTARRDTQYF. Written as DNA, the CDR3 is TGCGCCAGCAGCCTGGGGGGGACAGCGAGACGAGATACGCAGTATTTT.

The V call is TRBV7-8, the J call TRBJ1-2, with D unclear. The germline V and J ends were trimmed by 5 bases and 3 bases, with 13 bases remaining between them. The CDR3 has 14 amino acids. Germline V gene lookup returns CDR1 SGHVS and CDR2 FQNEAQ. CDR3 sequence (DNA): TGTGCCAGCAGCCCCCCGGTAGTGTACTATGGCTACACCTTC. Its translation: CASSPPVVYYGYTF.

The V call is TRBV12-3 or TRBV12-4, the J call TRBJ2-2; maybe TRBD2 (6 bases). The CDR3 extends over 15 amino acids. Deletions cut 6 bases from V and 1 base from J, with 12 bases between. The CDR3 DNA sequence: TGTGCCAGCAGAGTGGAAGCGGGGAACACCGGGGAGCTGTTTTTT. The encoded protein is CASRVEAGNTGELFF.

This clonotype was observed at least ten times. This chain links TRBV5-1 with TRBJ2-1; 8 positions match TRBD2. CDR1 and CDR2 (germline): SGHRS, YFSETQ. V shed 4 bases and J 4 bases; nucleotides not matched to a gene: 19. The CDR3 is made up of 19 amino acids. The CDR3 DNA reads as TGCGCCAGCAGCCAAGGGGGGATGAGGAGCGGGAGTAGGTACAATGAGCAGTTCTTC. This translates into CASSQGGMRSGSRYNEQFF.